This T cell receptor (beta chain) was found in a study of blood T cell repertoires in COVID-19 (TCRdb year 2020). About the full investigation: Collaborator samples came from the United States, Italy and Spain and covered acute and convalescent phases of COVID-19. The material from the prospective study consisted of cDNA or gDNA derived from T cells, B-cell-depleted T cells, or PBMCs. Subjects who had been exposed to COVID-19, were actively infected with it, or had recovered from it provided the deeply sampled blood TCRbeta repertoires that made up the dataset. The repertoires were released in a freely available public database intended as a resource for research on the immune response to SARS-CoV-2. The samples were drawn from two sources: the first 160 participants of the ongoing ImmuneRACE study, and 1,254 subjects contributed by 6 global collaborators. A de-identified subject ID, COVID-19 status, age in years and sex were almost always included in the sample metadata. Where available, HLA class I and class II types were taken from metadata supplied by the sample provider and were not determined by assay-based typing. What the authors observed across the whole study: The quantity of clinical and demographic metadata differed by source and by participant and was supplied without curation.

The immunoSEQ Assay, a bias-controlled multiplex PCR, was used to amplify TCRbeta CDR3 regions from genomic DNA. Per the original workflow: Nucleated cell counts per sample were estimated from amplification of reference gene primers within the assay. To quantify the absolute abundance of each unique TCRbeta CDR3 rearrangement, sequence reads were collapsed and filtered. Productive Simpson clonality was computed per sample as the square root of Simpson's diversity index over productive rearrangements. TCRdb provides this immuneACCESS table in a form limited to in-frame rearrangements. Some clones are lacking; in checked studies, under half of them reflect an unresolved V gene, and why the rest are absent is not known. Clonal size and the V and J genes are those of that table, whereas D and trimming came from the DNA. The sample yields a few hundred thousand clones; 80% to 90% were counted once. The ten most abundant clones make up 5.5% to 8% of the sample.

From its cysteine to its phenylalanine, the CDR3 spans 14 amino acids. Left in the record is the CDR3 DNA by itself, 42 bases read in frame from the first base. The germline V gene (reference sequence) specifies MNHEY as CDR1 and SMNVEV as CDR2. The germline V and J ends show losses of 4 bases and 4 bases respectively, and no gene match explains 5 bases of the junction. Another Seattle source contributed samples from volunteer blood donors who had recovered from COVID-19. Each collaborating institution followed its own protocols to collect whole blood in K2EDTA tubes. For TCRbeta analysis, collaborators shipped samples as frozen whole blood, isolated PBMCs, or DNA extracted from either of those sample types. On this clone itself: What antigen it recognizes has not been identified. No base quality information exists; no much larger clone differs at one position.

The TCR was taken from a man aged 55 to 70 who had recovered from COVID-19. The sequenced sample was peripheral blood. The chain employs TRBV27 and TRBJ1-2; TRBD1 fits 8 bases in the junction. In nucleotides, the sequence is TGTGCCAGCAGTTCAGGGACAGGATCCTATGGCTACACCTTC. This gives the protein CASSSGTGSYGYTF.